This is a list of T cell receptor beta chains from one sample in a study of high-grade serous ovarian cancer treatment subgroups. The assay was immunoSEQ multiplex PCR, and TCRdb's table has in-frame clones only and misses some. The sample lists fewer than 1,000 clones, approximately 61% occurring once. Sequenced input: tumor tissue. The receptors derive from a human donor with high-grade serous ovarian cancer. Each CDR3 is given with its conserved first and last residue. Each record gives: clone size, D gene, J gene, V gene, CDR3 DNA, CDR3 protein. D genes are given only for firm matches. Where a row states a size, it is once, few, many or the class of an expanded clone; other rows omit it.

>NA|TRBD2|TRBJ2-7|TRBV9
TGTGCCAGCAGCGTAGGGGGGACTAGCGGGAGTTCCTACGAGCAGTACTTC
CASSVGGTSGSSYEQYF
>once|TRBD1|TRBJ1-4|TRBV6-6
TGTGCCAGCAGTCACCCCGGGACAGGGGGTGGTGAAAAACTGTTTTTT
CASSHPGTGGGEKLFF
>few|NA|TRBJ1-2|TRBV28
TGTGCCAACGGGGGGCTATATGGCTACACCTTC
CANGGLYGYTF
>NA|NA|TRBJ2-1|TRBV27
TGTGCCAGCAGTTTATGGGGTGAATACAATGAGCAGTTCTTC
CASSLWGEYNEQFF
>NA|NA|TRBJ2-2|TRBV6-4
TGTGCCAGCAGTGGGTCCCCCAATAGCGAAACGAACACCGGGGAGCTGTTTTTT
CASSGSPNSETNTGELFF
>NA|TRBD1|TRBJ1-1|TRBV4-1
TGCGCCAGCAGCTATACAGGGGGATCTGAAGCTTTCTTT
CASSYTGGSEAFF
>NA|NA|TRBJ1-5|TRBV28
TGTGCCAGCAGTTTGGGAAGTCAGCCCCAGCATTTT
CASSLGSQPQHF
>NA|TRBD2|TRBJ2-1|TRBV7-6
TGTGCCAGCAGCAGATCGGGACTAGCGGTAGAGTCCTACAATGAGCAGTTCTTC
CASSRSGLAVESYNEQFF
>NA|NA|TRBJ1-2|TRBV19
TGTGCCAGTAGCCCTTCTGGGACACCACGGGGCTATGGCTACACCTTC
CASSPSGTPRGYGYTF
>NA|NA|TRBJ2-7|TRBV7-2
TGTGCCAGCAGCGTGAGCCAGCGGTACGAGCAGTACTTC
CASSVSQRYEQYF
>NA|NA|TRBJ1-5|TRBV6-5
TGTGCCGGACAAACAGGGAATCAGCCCCAGCATTTT
CAGQTGNQPQHF
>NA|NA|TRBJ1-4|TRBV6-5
TGTGCCAGCAGTTCTTGGGGGGGGAATAATGAAAAACTGTTTTTT
CASSSWGGNNEKLFF
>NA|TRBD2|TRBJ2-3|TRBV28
TGTGCCAGCAGTCGAACTAGTGGAGGGGAGGGAGATACGCAGTATTTT
CASSRTSGGEGDTQYF
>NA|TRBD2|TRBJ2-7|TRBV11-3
TGTGCCAGCAGCTTAGTGGCGGGAGGGGTCTCCTACGAGCAGTACTTC
CASSLVAGGVSYEQYF
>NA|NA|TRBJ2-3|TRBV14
TGTGCCAGCAGCCAAGAAGCTCCTAGCTTACACACAGATACGCAGTATTTT
CASSQEAPSLHTDTQYF
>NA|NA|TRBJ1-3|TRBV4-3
TGCGCCAGCAGCCAAGATCCGGGGGACACCATATATTTT
CASSQDPGDTIYF
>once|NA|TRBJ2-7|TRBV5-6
TGTGCCAGCAGCTTGTACAAGACAGGAGGCTCCTACGAGCAGTACTTC
CASSLYKTGGSYEQYF
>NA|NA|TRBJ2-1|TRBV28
TGTGCCAGCAGTATTAACATGGAAGGTTACAATGAGCAGTTCTTC
CASSINMEGYNEQFF
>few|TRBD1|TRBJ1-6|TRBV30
TGTGCCTGGAGTGGGGGACAGCAAAGCTCCTATAATTCACCCCTCCACTTT
CAWSGGQQSSYNSPLHF
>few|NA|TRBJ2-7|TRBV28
TGTGCCAGCAGTTTAAGGGTAACCACCATTACCTACGAGCAGTACTTC
CASSLRVTTITYEQYF
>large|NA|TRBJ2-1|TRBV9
TGTGCCAGCAGCGCAAACCAGAAGACGGGTTCCAATGAGCAGTTCTTC
CASSANQKTGSNEQFF
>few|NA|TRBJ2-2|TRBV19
TGTGCCAGTAGTATGGTGGCAGGGGTCGCCGGGGAGCTGTTTTTT
CASSMVAGVAGELFF
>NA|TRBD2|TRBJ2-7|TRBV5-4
TGTGCCAGCAGCTTGGTCGGGAGGCCCTCCTACGAGCAGTACTTC
CASSLVGRPSYEQYF
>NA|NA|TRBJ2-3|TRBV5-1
TGCGCCAGCACGGGACCCTCCACAGATACGCAGTATTTT
CASTGPSTDTQYF
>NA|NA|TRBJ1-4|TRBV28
TGTGCCAGCAACCTGGGGGATATGAGAACTAATGAAAAACTGTTTTTT
CASNLGDMRTNEKLFF
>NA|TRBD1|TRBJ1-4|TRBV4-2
TGTGCCAGCAGCCTTATACTCGGGACAGGGAGGGAAAAACTGTTTTTT
CASSLILGTGREKLFF
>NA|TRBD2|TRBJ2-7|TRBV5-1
TGCGCCAGCAGTCCAACAGCGGGAGCGAAAGAGCAGTACTTC
CASSPTAGAKEQYF
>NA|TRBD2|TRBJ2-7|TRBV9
TGTGCCAGCAGTCCTAGCGGGGGTTACGAGCAGTACTTC
CASSPSGGYEQYF
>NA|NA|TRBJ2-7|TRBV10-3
TGTGCCATCAGCTCAGCCCAGGGAGGCGAGCAGTACTTC
CAISSAQGGEQYF
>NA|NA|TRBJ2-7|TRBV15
TGTGCCACCAGCAGAGATTTGGGCTACGAGCAGTACTTC
CATSRDLGYEQYF
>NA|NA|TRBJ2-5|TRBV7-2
TGTGCCCTAGAGGCCAGCCCGGAGACCCAGTACTTC
CALEASPETQYF
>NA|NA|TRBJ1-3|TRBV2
TGTGCCAGCAGTGCTACAGCTTCTGGAAACACCATATATTTT
CASSATASGNTIYF
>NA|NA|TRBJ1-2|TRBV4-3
TGCGCCAGCAGCCCCATGGGAGACCCGGGGGATGGCTACACCTTC
CASSPMGDPGDGYTF
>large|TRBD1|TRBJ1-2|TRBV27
TGTGCCAGCAGAATACAGGGGGCTAACTATGGCTACACCTTC
CASRIQGANYGYTF
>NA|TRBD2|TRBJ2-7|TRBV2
TGTGCCAGCAAGTTTCTGCTAGCGGGCACGTACGAGCAGTACTTC
CASKFLLAGTYEQYF
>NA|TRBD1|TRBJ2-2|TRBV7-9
TGTGCCAGCAGCTTAGGAGACAGGGGGATCACCGGGGAGCTGTTTTTT
CASSLGDRGITGELFF
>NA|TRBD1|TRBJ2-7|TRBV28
TGTGCCAGCACGACAGGGGTGTACGAGCAGTACTTC
CASTTGVYEQYF
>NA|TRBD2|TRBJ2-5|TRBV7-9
TGTGCCAGCAGCCTCCTAGCGGGAGTCGGAGAGACCCAGTACTTC
CASSLLAGVGETQYF
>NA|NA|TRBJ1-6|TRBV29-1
TGCAGCGTTCTCAAGACAAGCGTTTATTCACCCCTCCACTTT
CSVLKTSVYSPLHF
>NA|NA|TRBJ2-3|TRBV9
TGTGCCAGCAGCGTCGCCGGGACACCTCCCACAGATACGCAGTATTTT
CASSVAGTPPTDTQYF
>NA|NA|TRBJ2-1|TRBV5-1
TGCGCCAGCAGCTTGAGGGATGAGCAGTTCTTC
CASSLRDEQFF
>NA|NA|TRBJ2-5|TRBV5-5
TGTGCCAGCAGCTTGATTACAGGAGTGATGAAAGAGACCCAGTACTTC
CASSLITGVMKETQYF
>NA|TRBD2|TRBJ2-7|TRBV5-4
TGTGCCAGCAGCGTCGGGGCTAGGGAGGGCTACGAGCAGTACTTC
CASSVGAREGYEQYF
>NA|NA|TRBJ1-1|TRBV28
TGTGCCAGCCTAATAAACACTGAAGCTTTCTTT
CASLINTEAFF
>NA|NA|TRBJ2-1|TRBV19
TGTGCCAGTAGTATAGCGGGAGCCGGCAATGAGCAGTTCTTC
CASSIAGAGNEQFF
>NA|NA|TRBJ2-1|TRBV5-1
TGCGCCAGCAGCTTGGATTTCAGGACGGTCAACAATGAGCAGTTCTTC
CASSLDFRTVNNEQFF
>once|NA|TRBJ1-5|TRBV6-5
TGTGCCAGCAGCCCGAATACAGGTAGCAATCAGCCCCAGCATTTT
CASSPNTGSNQPQHF
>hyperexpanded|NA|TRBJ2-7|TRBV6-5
TGTGCCAGCACCCCAACGGGGGCCAGGTACTACGAGCAGTACTTC
CASTPTGARYYEQYF
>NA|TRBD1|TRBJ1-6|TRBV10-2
TGCGCCAGCAGCCCCGGACAGGGAGGTTCACCCCTCCACTTT
CASSPGQGGSPLHF